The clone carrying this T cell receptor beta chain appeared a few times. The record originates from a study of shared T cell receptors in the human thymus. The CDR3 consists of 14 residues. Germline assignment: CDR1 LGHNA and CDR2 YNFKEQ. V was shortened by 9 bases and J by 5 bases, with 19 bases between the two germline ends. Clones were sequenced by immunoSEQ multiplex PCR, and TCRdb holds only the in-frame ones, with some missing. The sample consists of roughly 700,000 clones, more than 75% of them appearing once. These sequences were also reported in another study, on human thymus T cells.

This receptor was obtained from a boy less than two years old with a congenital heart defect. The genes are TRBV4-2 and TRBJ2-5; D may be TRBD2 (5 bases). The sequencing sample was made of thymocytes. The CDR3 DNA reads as TGTGCCAGTTCCTCTAAGGGAGATGGTGAGACCCAGTACTTC. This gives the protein CASSSKGDGETQYF.